This TCR beta chain was retrieved from a study of blood T cell repertoires in COVID-19. Study information: Specimens from acute and convalescent COVID-19 originated in the United States, Italy and Spain.

TCRdb's table, derived via immunoSEQ multiplex PCR, lists solely in-frame clones and lacks some. The sample lists 200,000 to 300,000 clones, roughly 82% occurring once. The length of the CDR3 is 15 residues. Germline-derived CDR1 and CDR2 are MNHEY and SMNVEV (reference sequence). The V segment lost 3 bases and the J segment 5 bases; nucleotides outside the gene matches: 7. This receptor was taken from an older man with acute or convalescent COVID-19. Sequenced input: peripheral blood. The chain is built from TRBV27 and TRBJ1-1; 9 nucleotides match TRBD1. The DNA of the CDR3 is TGTGCCAGCAGTTTCCAACAGGGGGCGTGGACTGAAGCTTTCTTT. Protein: CASSFQQGAWTEAFF.